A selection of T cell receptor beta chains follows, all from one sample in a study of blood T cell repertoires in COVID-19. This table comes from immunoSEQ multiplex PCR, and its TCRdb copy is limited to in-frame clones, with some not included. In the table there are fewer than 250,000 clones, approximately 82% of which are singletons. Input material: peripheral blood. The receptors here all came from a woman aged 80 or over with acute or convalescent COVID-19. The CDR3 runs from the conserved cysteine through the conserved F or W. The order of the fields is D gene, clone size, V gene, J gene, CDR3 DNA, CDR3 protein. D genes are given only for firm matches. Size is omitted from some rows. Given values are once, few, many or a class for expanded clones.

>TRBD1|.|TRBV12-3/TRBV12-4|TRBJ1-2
TGTGCCAGCAGTTTTGGGACAGGGGGCGGCTACACCTTC
CASSFGTGGGYTF
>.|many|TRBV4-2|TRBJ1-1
TGTGCCAGCAGCCAAGAGGACAGTGAAGCTTTCTTT
CASSQEDSEAFF
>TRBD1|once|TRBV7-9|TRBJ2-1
TGTGCCAGCAGCCAGTACGACAGGGGATTTCAGCAGTTCTTC
CASSQYDRGFQQFF
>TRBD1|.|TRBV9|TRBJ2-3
TGTGCCAGCAGCCCCTGGACAGGGGTTCGCACAGATACGCAGTATTTT
CASSPWTGVRTDTQYF
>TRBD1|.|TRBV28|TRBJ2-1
TGTGCCAGCAGTTTATGGGGGACAGGGGGCTTTTATGAGCAGTTCTTC
CASSLWGTGGFYEQFF
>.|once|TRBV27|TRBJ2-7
TGTGCCACCCGAACAGGGTCAGGTTACGAGCAGTACTTC
CATRTGSGYEQYF
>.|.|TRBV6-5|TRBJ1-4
TGTGCCAGCAGTCACACGGGAGGGGGGCAGGAAAAACTGTTTTTT
CASSHTGGGQEKLFF
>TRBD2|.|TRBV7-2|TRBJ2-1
TGTGCCAGCAGCTTAGACGGAACTAGCGGGGGCAATGAGCAGTTCTTC
CASSLDGTSGGNEQFF
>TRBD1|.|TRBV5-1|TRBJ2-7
TGCGCCAGCAGCTTTGGACAGGGGGGGTACGAGCAGTACTTC
CASSFGQGGYEQYF
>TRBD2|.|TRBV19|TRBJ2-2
TGTGCCAGTACCTCCGGGACTAGCGGCGGGGAGCTGTTTTTT
CASTSGTSGGELFF
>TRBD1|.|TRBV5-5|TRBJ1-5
TGTGCCAGCAGCTCTCGGGACAGCACTCTTTATAGCAATCAGCCCCAGCATTTT
CASSSRDSTLYSNQPQHF
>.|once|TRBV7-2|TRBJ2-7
TGTGCCAGCAGCTTTCGTATGGGGGGCGAGCAGTACTTC
CASSFRMGGEQYF
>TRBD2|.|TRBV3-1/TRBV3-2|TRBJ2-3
TGTGCCAGCAGATCTAGCGGGGCTAGCACAGATACGCAGTATTTT
CASRSSGASTDTQYF
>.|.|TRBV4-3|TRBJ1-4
TGCGCCAGCAGCCAAGGGGGCGGGGCCTATAATGAAAAACTGTTTTTT
CASSQGGGAYNEKLFF
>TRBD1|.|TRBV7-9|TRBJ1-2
TGTGCCAGCAGCCCGGGACAGAATAACTATGGCTACACCTTC
CASSPGQNNYGYTF
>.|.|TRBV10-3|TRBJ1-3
TGTGCCATCAGTGATTACAGCTCTGGAAACACCATATATTTT
CAISDYSSGNTIYF
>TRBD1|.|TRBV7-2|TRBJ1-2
TGTGCCAGCAGCGCAGGGACAGGCCTTAACTATGGCTACACCTTC
CASSAGTGLNYGYTF